The subject of this entry is one TCR beta chain. In the original workflow: Scientists estimated how many nucleated cells there were by amplifying reference gene primers. The data were produced by immunoSEQ multiplex PCR, yet TCRdb's version contains in-frame clones alone and is incomplete. The V and J calls and clone size are taken from that table; D and trimming were inferred from the DNA. The sample gives some 130,000 clones, approximately 83% of which show up once; approximately 20% is in the top ten. The data originate from a study of blood T cell repertoires in COVID-19. Study information: The study drew acute and convalescent COVID-19 samples from the United States, Italy and Spain. Sample material is recorded as cDNA or gDNA derived from T cells, B-cell-depleted T cells, or PBMCs.

This receptor was obtained from a woman between 45 and 60 years old who had recovered from COVID-19. The sequencing sample was made of peripheral blood.

The CDR3 nucleotides read TGCAGCACGTGCCGCGGGCACCCCAGAGAGACTGAAGCTTTCTTT. Encoded protein: CSTCRGHPRETEAFF. The V call is TRBV29-1, the J call TRBJ1-1; D is uncertain. The CDR3 runs 15 residues. Germline lookup yields CDR1 SQVTM and CDR2 ANQGSEA. With 8 bases removed from V and 5 bases from J, the gap between germline ends came to 24 bases.